The entry below gives a single TCR beta chain sequence along with its context. Germline V gene data show CDR1 as KGHSH and CDR2 as LQKENI. V lost 6 bases, J lost 8 bases, and 10 bases stayed unmatched. The CDR3 contains 15 residues. This sample is part of a study of blood T cell repertoires in COVID-19. Study as a whole: Samples came from the United States, Italy and Spain, spanning acute and convalescent COVID-19. Sample material is recorded as cDNA or gDNA derived from T cells, B-cell-depleted T cells, or PBMCs.

Methods used by the authors: Quantification of nucleated cells was approximated via reference gene primer amplification. The protocol was immunoSEQ multiplex PCR, while the TCRdb copy is restricted to in-frame clones and leaves out a portion. V and J calls and clone size are those listed in that table; D and trimming were worked out from the DNA. The sample contains 35,000 to 55,000 clones, approximately 85% of which appear only once. The receptor comes from a woman in her 70s in a cohort sampled during active COVID-19. The sample comprised peripheral blood. The chain uses TRBV18 and TRBJ1-6; 7 nucleotides align to TRBD1. The CDR3 sequence is CASSPNQGDDSPLHF. CDR3 DNA: TGTGCCAGCTCGCCTAATCAGGGGGATGATTCACCCCTCCACTTT. Drawing the rest from reference TRBV18 and TRBJ1-6, the complete variable domain is NAGVMQNPRHLVRRRGQEARLRCSPMKGHSHVYWYRQLPEEGLKFMVYLQKENIIDESGMPKERFSAEFPKEGPSILRIQQVVRGDSAAYFCASSPNQGDDSPLHFGNGTRLTVT.